The clone carrying this T cell receptor beta chain has only a few counts. Its antigen is currently unknown. The germline gives CDR1 MDHEN, CDR2 SYDVKM. V was pared by 8 bases and J by 0 bases, with 7 bases between. The length of the CDR3 is 12 residues. This sample is drawn from a study of somatic mutations in cytotoxic T cells in rheumatoid arthritis. The assay was immunoSEQ multiplex PCR, and TCRdb's table has in-frame clones only and misses some. Altogether several thousand clones are present, around 60% being singletons, with the ten largest covering approximately 23%. Study conclusions and caveats: Just what the expanded CD8+ clones targeted, in terms of antigens, remained unknown.

The rearrangement uses TRBV28 and TRBJ1-2; no firm D call. The sequence was obtained from a woman between 40 and 50 years old in good health. What was sequenced was CD8+ T cells sorted from blood. The CDR3 nucleotides are TGTGCCAGCCAGGCCTCTAACTATGGCTACACCTTC. Its translation: CASQASNYGYTF.